Following are 26 T cell receptor beta chains from one sample sequenced in a study of glioma-infiltrating T cells. Amplification of TCR alpha and beta CDR3 regions from RNA used iRepertoire nested multiplex PCR. TCRdb re-called the multiplex PCR reads with MiXCR, one entry per CDR3 protein. This sample carries 300,000 to 450,000 distinct CDR3 sequences, about 40% of them seen once, and the ten largest clones take around 13%. Sequences were obtained from glioma tissue, nonneoplastic brain tissue, or PBMCs (not recorded which). The receptor source for this set is a human donor with low-grade glioma or glioblastoma, undergoing nonglioma brain surgery, or in good health (not recorded which).

This clonotype has ten or more counts. The J gene is TRBJ2-1, the V gene TRBV27, with D maybe TRBD1 (6 bases). Germline lookup yields CDR1 MNHEY and CDR2 SMNVEV (reference sequence). Trimming pared 4 bases from V and 0 bases from J, leaving 10 bases between. The CDR3 loop spans 15 amino acids. The CDR3 DNA is TGTGCCAGCAGTTCCCGGACAGCCTCCTACAATGAGCAGTTCTTC. Its translation: CASSSRTASYNEQFF.

With respect to this clonotype: A much bigger clone sits one base away, suggesting this may be a read error. The chain has TRBV27 and TRBJ2-1, with D possibly matching TRBD1 (6 bases). The CDR3 has 16 residues. Germline CDR1 is MNHEY and CDR2 is SMNVEV (reference sequence). The CDR3 region is CASSKDSFISYDEQFF. CDR3 nucleotides: TGTGCCAGCAGTAAGGACAGTTTTATCTCCTACGATGAGCAGTTCTTC.

With respect to this clonotype: At one end the junction does not follow the germline gene, possibly because of a read error. The CDR3 loop reads CASSGGTGATNKKLFF. The CDR3, as DNA: TGTGCCAGCAGCGGCGGGACAGGAGCAACTAATAAAAAACTGTTTTTT. V is TRBV7-2 and J is TRBJ1-4; 8 bases are a match to TRBD1. The CDR3 totals 16 residues. Germline V gene sequence: CDR1 SGHTA, CDR2 FQGNSA. Full variable domain (missing parts from reference TRBV7-2 and TRBJ1-4): GAGVSQSPSNKVTEKGKDVELRCDPISGHTALYWYRQSLGQGLEFLIYFQGNSAPDKSGLPSDRFSAERTGGSVSTLTIQRTQQEDSAVYLCASSGGTGATNKKLFFGSGTQLSVL.

This clonotype has ten or more counts. The chain links TRBV27 to TRBJ2-7, with 8 nucleotides matching TRBD1. This CDR3 is built from 14 residues. The V segment lost 5 bases and the J segment 3 bases; nucleotides outside the gene matches: 6. Germline CDR1 reads MNHEY; CDR2 reads SMNVEV (reference sequence). The CDR3 nucleotides read TGTGCCAGCAGTCCCAGGGACAGGAACTACGAGCAGTACTTC. As protein: CASSPRDRNYEQYF.

To note about this clonotype: A read error is possible here, since a much larger clone lies one base away. This chain uses TRBV27 with TRBJ2-7, with unresolved D. The V end was cut by 6 bases, the J end by 0 bases, with 9 bases between. The germline V gene encodes CDR1 MNHEY and CDR2 SMNVEV (reference sequence). CDR3 size: 13 residues. CDR3 sequence: CASRVLSSYEQYF. The DNA for the CDR3 is TGTGCCAGCAGGGTCCTTAGCTCCTACGAGCAGTACTTC.

The chain links TRBV2 to TRBJ2-6; 10 bases line up with TRBD1. CDR1 SNHLY and CDR2 FYNNEI come from the germline V gene. J was trimmed by 1 base and V by 6 bases; bases with no gene match: 21. The CDR3 has 22 residues. The CDR3 sequence is CASRPDRGRKASRGSGANVLTF. The CDR3 DNA follows: TGTGCCAGCAGACCCGACAGGGGGCGTAAAGCCAGTCGGGGTTCTGGGGCCAACGTCCTGACTTTC.

A note on this clonotype: The final CDR3 position lacks the conserved phenylalanine or tryptophan, pointing to a likely read error. The chain recombines TRBV27 with TRBJ2-3; TRBD1 agrees at 8 bases. The CDR3 runs 16 residues. V was clipped by 6 bases and J by 6 bases; unmatched bases: 14. Germline V lookup: CDR1 MNHEY, CDR2 SMNVEV (reference sequence). CDR3 DNA: TGTGCCAGCAGCCCCTCGGCCGGACAGGGATTCGATACGCAGTATTTA. It is translated as CASSPSAGQGFDTQYL.

This clonotype has a handful of counts. This rearrangement joins TRBV27 to TRBJ1-6; TRBD1 is a possible D gene (5 bases). CDR3 length equals 15 residues. Germline CDR1 and CDR2: MNHEY and SMNVEV (reference sequence). Trimming left V 1 base short and J 4 bases short, with 8 bases between. The CDR3 loop is CASSLWDGYNSPLHF. As DNA, the CDR3 is TGTGCCAGCAGTTTATGGGACGGATATAATTCACCCCTCCACTTT.

The CDR3 is CASSTNRFSTGELFF. Here the CDR3 DNA reads TGTGCCAGCAGCACGAACAGGTTTTCCACCGGGGAGCTGTTTTTT. This rearrangement joins TRBV7-6 to TRBJ2-2, with D perhaps matching TRBD1 (5 bases). CDR3 length: 15 residues. CDR1 is SGHVS, CDR2 FNYEAQ, per germline. Trimming shortened V by 5 bases and J by 4 bases, and 14 bases separated the two germline ends.

With regard to this clonotype: A much larger clone is a single base away; this may be a read error. The J gene is TRBJ1-2, the V gene TRBV7-3, with 7 nucleotides matching TRBD1. V lost 5 bases and J lost 8; bases outside the gene matches: 11. CDR3 length equals 14 residues. The germline V gene has CDR1 SGHTA and CDR2 FQGTGA. CDR3 sequence (DNA): TGTGCCAGCAGCCCAGCCGACTCAGGGGGAGGCTACACCTTC. Amino acids: CASSPADSGGGYTF.

The chain couples TRBV19 to TRBJ2-3; perhaps TRBD1 as D (5 bases). The germline gives CDR1 LNHDA, CDR2 SQIVND (reference sequence). Trimming took off 1 base at V and 5 bases at J, with 7 bases between the two ends. The CDR3 is 13 residues long. In DNA, the CDR3 is TGTGCCAGTAGTATAGCAGGGCAAGATACGCAGTATTTT. Its translation: CASSIAGQDTQYF.

With respect to this clonotype: This could be a read error, since a much larger clone is one nucleotide away. The rearrangement joins TRBV6-1 to TRBJ2-2, with 9 bases matching TRBD1. J was trimmed by 7 bases and V by 6 bases; bases with no gene match: 12. This CDR3 contains 16 residues. Germline loops: CDR1 MNHNS, CDR2 SASEGT. This CDR3 reads CASRETGGGVDGELFF. The CDR3 region has the DNA TGTGCCAGCAGAGAAACAGGGGGCGGCGTTGACGGGGAGCTGTTTTTT.

This clonotype was found a few times. The chain carries TRBV6-5 and TRBJ2-1; D is perhaps TRBD1 (5 bases). The length of the CDR3 is 16 residues. Germline CDR1 and CDR2: MNHEY and SVGAGI. V lost 0 bases to trimming and J lost 8 bases, with 17 bases between them. The CDR3 region is CASSYSSQGLGDEQFF. The CDR3 DNA reads TGTGCCAGCAGTTACTCGAGCCAGGGCCTAGGCGATGAGCAGTTCTTC.

This clonotype was seen repeatedly, ten times or more. This chain uses TRBV7-9 with TRBJ2-3; 9 nucleotides match TRBD1. The CDR3 spans 16 residues. With 2 bases clipped from V and 2 bases from J, the junction kept 5 bases outside the gene matches. CDR1 and CDR2 (germline): SEHNR, FQNEAQ (reference sequence). The DNA of the CDR3 is TGTGCCAGCAGCTTAACCACAGGGGGCTTCACAGATACGCAGTATTTT. Encoded protein: CASSLTTGGFTDTQYF.

In this sample, this clonotype turned up many times. V is TRBV28 and J is TRBJ1-1, with 10 bases matching TRBD1. CDR3 length: 15 amino acids. CDR1 and CDR2 (germline): MDHEN, SYDVKM. Trimming cost V 6 bases and J 0 bases; bases outside gene matches: 4. This chain's CDR3 is CASRGQGRMNTEAFF. The CDR3 DNA sequence: TGTGCCAGCAGGGGACAGGGGCGAATGAACACTGAAGCTTTCTTT.

Note on this clonotype: In this CDR3 the conserved last residue, phenylalanine or tryptophan, is missing, so a read error is likely. Because the CDR3's place on the DNA is in doubt, the DNA is left out and the CDR3 is given as listed by TCRdb. The chain has TRBV7-2 and TRBJ2-7; whether TRBD2, the table's D call, matches the DNA was not checked. Including both end residues, the CDR3 is 16 amino acids long. Looked up from germline, CDR1 is SGHTA and CDR2 is FQGNSA. CDR3 sequence reads: CASSLGGGEVYPPGYS.

This clonotype has at least ten counts. The chain carries TRBV4-1 and TRBJ2-7; D perhaps matches TRBD1 (6 bases). Trimming shortened V by 5 bases and J by 1 base, and 9 bases separated the two germline ends. Per germline, CDR1 MGHRA and CDR2 YSYEKL. The CDR3 is 13 amino acids. This CDR3 is CASSTGISYEQYF. CDR3 bases: TGCGCCAGCAGCACAGGGATATCCTACGAGCAGTACTTC.

This clonotype was observed once. At one of its ends the junction is not consistent with the germline gene, which may arise from a read error. The V call is TRBV6-1, the J call TRBJ2-1; D uncertain. CDR3 length: 15 residues. Germline-derived CDR1 and CDR2 are MNHNS and SASEGT. Written as DNA, the CDR3 is TGTGCCATCAGTCGACCTGAAACGGTCTACAATGAGCAGTTCTTC. It yields the protein CAISRPETVYNEQFF.

V gene TRBV4-2 combines with J gene TRBJ2-1; 10 nucleotides match TRBD2. The CDR3 runs 15 residues. Looked up from germline, CDR1 is LGHNA and CDR2 is YNFKEQ. Trimming cost V 5 bases and J 6 bases; bases outside gene matches: 7. CDR3 nucleotide sequence: TGTGCCAGCAGCGTTGTAGCGGGAGGACCCAATGAGCAGTTCTTC. This encodes CASSVVAGGPNEQFF.

Regarding this clonotype: A much larger clone is a single base away; this may be a read error. The chain's CDR3 is CSASSPTTIHEQFF. The CDR3 DNA reads as TGCAGTGCTAGTAGCCCGACTACTATCCATGAGCAGTTCTTC. This chain joins TRBV20-1 and TRBJ2-1, with a weak D call TRBD2 (5 bases). CDR1 and CDR2 (germline): DFQATT, SNEGSKA (reference sequence). V was clipped by 3 bases and J by 8 bases, with 17 bases between them. CDR3 size: 14 residues.

The rearrangement joins TRBV7-8 to TRBJ1-2; D is possibly TRBD1 (5 bases). The CDR3 consists of 17 residues. The V gene lost 2 bases and the J gene lost 5 bases, with 21 bases spanning the gap. CDR1 SGHVS and CDR2 FQNEAQ come from the germline V gene. CDR3 DNA: TGTGCCAGCAGCTTAAAGGGGCGAACGGGGATCGGTTATGGCTACACCTTC. Translated: CASSLKGRTGIGYGYTF.

This clonotype was picked up a small number of times. The gene calls are TRBV27 and TRBJ2-7; D gene uncertain. V lost 8 bases and J 2 bases, leaving 13 bases between the germline ends. Germline V gene lookup returns CDR1 MNHEY and CDR2 SMNVEV (reference sequence). This CDR3 is built from 13 residues. This chain's CDR3 is CASAPDGTYEQYF. The CDR3 nucleotides are TGTGCCAGCGCCCCGGATGGCACCTACGAGCAGTACTTC.

This clonotype showed up just a few times. The V gene is TRBV4-2, the J gene TRBJ2-5, with TRBD2 identical over 9 bases. This CDR3 spans 20 amino acids. The germline V gene has CDR1 LGHNA and CDR2 YNFKEQ. The V and J ends lost 0 bases and 4 bases, in that order; junction bases with no gene match: 18. The DNA for the CDR3 is TGTGCCAGCAGCCAAGAAGTATCCGAAGTAGCGGGAGATCAGAGAGAGACCCAGTACTTC. Translating it yields CASSQEVSEVAGDQRETQYF.

This sequence joins TRBV20-1 and TRBJ1-6; D not certain. Germline CDR1 is DFQATT and CDR2 is SNEGSKA (reference sequence). CDR3 length: 14 amino acids. V was pared by 1 base and J by 3 bases, with 7 bases between. CDR3 DNA sequence: TGCAGTGCTAGAGTCGCCATCTATAATTCACCCCTCCACTTT. Translated, it gives CSARVAIYNSPLHF.

A word on this clonotype: Likely a read error: the CDR3 ends without its conserved phenylalanine or tryptophan. The chain has TRBV6-2 or TRBV6-3 and TRBJ2-1; 8 nucleotides line up with TRBD2. The germline gives CDR1 MNHEY, CDR2 SVGEGT. CDR3 length equals 14 residues. V was clipped by 6 bases and J by 3 bases; unmatched bases: 4. The CDR3: CASSGLAGYNEQFL. For the CDR3, the DNA is TGTGCCAGCAGCGGACTAGCTGGCTACAATGAGCAGTTCCTC.

Only a few counts were recorded for this clonotype. The chain combines TRBV28 with TRBJ1-5; D remains unclear. Germline values: CDR1 MDHEN, CDR2 SYDVKM. The CDR3 sequence is 12 residues long. V shed 4 bases and J shed 11 bases, with 12 bases lying between them. In DNA, the CDR3 is TGTGCCAGCAGTTCCCTGCTCTGGGCCCAGCATTTT. As protein: CASSSLLWAQHF.